Listed below are T cell receptor beta chains from one sample, sequenced in a study of blood T cells in healthy people across ages. Each CDR3 protein is one row after TCRdb ran MiXCR on the 5' RACE reads. This repertoire shows about 1.8 million distinct CDR3 sequences, approximately 50% found once; its top ten account for 2% to 2.5%. Input material: blood. The receptor set was obtained from a middle-aged woman in good health. Both conserved end residues are part of each CDR3. Fields, in order: J gene, D gene, CDR3 length, clone size, V gene, CDR3 protein, CDR3 DNA. The D gene is left open where the match is weak. Clone size is stated in some rows and not others, as once, few, many or a class when expanded.

>TRBJ2-7|TRBD1|14|few|TRBV27
CASSPRDSLYEQYF
TGTGCCAGCAGTCCGAGGGACAGCCTCTACGAGCAGTACTTC
>TRBJ2-1|-|11|-|TRBV7-9
CASSSREREFF
TGTGCCAGCAGCTCAAGAGAGCGGGAGTTCTTC
>TRBJ2-5|-|16|many|TRBV7-9
CASSLGAAVNQETQYF
TGTGCCAGCAGCTTAGGAGCAGCGGTGAACCAAGAGACCCAGTACTTC
>TRBJ2-2|-|13|-|TRBV29-1
CSVPGRMVGELFF
TGCAGCGTCCCGGGACGAATGGTCGGGGAGCTGTTTTTT
>TRBJ2-7|-|13|-|TRBV5-1
CASSLVRVHEQYF
TGCGCCAGCAGCTTGGTTAGGGTACACGAGCAGTACTTC
>TRBJ2-7|-|15|-|TRBV28
CASSLGGQGREAQYF
TGTGCCAGCAGTTTAGGGGGTCAGGGGCGCGAGGCCCAGTACTTC
>TRBJ2-1|-|14|many|TRBV20-1
CSARRGGTYNEQFF
TGCAGTGCTAGACGGGGTGGCACCTACAATGAGCAGTTCTTC
>TRBJ2-1|TRBD1|16|-|TRBV24-1
CATSDQDRGVYNEQFF
TGTGCCACCAGTGACCAAGACAGGGGGGTCTACAATGAGCAGTTCTTC
>TRBJ1-2|TRBD1|16|-|TRBV6-5
CASSQEPQTGGYDYTF
TGTGCCAGCAGTCAGGAACCTCAGACAGGGGGTTATGACTACACCTTC
>TRBJ2-7|TRBD2|17|-|TRBV5-4
CASSRPAPGLAYYEQYF
TGTGCCAGCAGCCGCCCAGCCCCGGGACTAGCCTACTACGAGCAGTACTTC
>TRBJ2-4|-|14|-|TRBV6-5
CASSRRTVENIQYF
TGTGCCAGCAGCCGAAGGACAGTAGAGAACATTCAGTACTTC
>TRBJ2-1|-|14|few|TRBV12-3/TRBV12-4
CASIQGLAKVEQFF
TGTGCCAGCATTCAAGGGCTAGCGAAGGTGGAGCAGTTCTTC
>TRBJ2-5|TRBD2|20|-|TRBV6-2/TRBV6-3
CASSYDSAGGPNRYQETQYF
TGTGCCAGCAGTTACGACTCGGCGGGGGGGCCAAACCGGTACCAAGAGACCCAGTACTTC
>TRBJ2-7|-|17|many|TRBV28
CASSPVGARLLSYEQYF
TGTGCCAGCAGCCCCGTGGGGGCCCGCCTACTCAGCTACGAGCAGTACTTC
>TRBJ2-1|TRBD1|14|-|TRBV27
CASSPGGFNNEQFF
TGTGCCAGCAGTCCAGGGGGTTTCAACAATGAGCAGTTCTTC
>TRBJ1-4|-|17|few|TRBV6-6
CASSYSMGGPKNEKLFF
TGTGCCAGCAGTTACTCGATGGGCGGGCCTAAGAATGAAAAACTGTTTTTT
>TRBJ2-4|TRBD2|19|once|TRBV9
CASSVGSSGGAIGKNIQYF
TGTGCCAGCAGCGTAGGGTCTAGCGGGGGGGCGATCGGCAAAAACATTCAGTACTTC
>TRBJ1-2|-|15|-|TRBV7-9
CASNFAEGGNYGYTF
TGTGCCAGCAACTTCGCCGAGGGGGGGAACTATGGCTACACCTTC
>TRBJ2-3|-|16|few|TRBV4-2
CASRGAGTRITDTQYF
TGTGCCAGCAGGGGGGCCGGGACTCGGATCACAGATACGCAGTATTTT
>TRBJ2-1|-|18|-|TRBV7-2
CVSSSPHRGRRSYNEQFF
TGTGTCAGCAGCTCGCCTCATAGGGGGAGGCGCTCCTACAATGAGCAGTTCTTC
>TRBJ1-1|-|15|-|TRBV5-1
CASSLEGYKNTEAFF
TGCGCCAGCAGCTTGGAAGGGTATAAAAACACTGAAGCTTTCTTT
>TRBJ2-1|TRBD2|16|-|TRBV7-2
CASSYGLAGGVDEQFF
TGTGCCAGCAGCTACGGACTAGCGGGGGGGGTCGATGAGCAGTTCTTC
>TRBJ2-3|TRBD1|16|-|TRBV24-1
CATRPRDRGKIDTQYF
TGTGCCACCAGGCCCCGGGACAGGGGAAAGATAGATACGCAGTATTTT
>TRBJ1-5|TRBD1|15|-|TRBV6-6
CASSYSRDSTGAQHF
TGTGCCAGCAGTTACTCCCGGGACAGTACTGGGGCCCAGCATTTT
>TRBJ1-1|-|17|-|TRBV6-2/TRBV6-3
CASSYPPGAGVNTEAFF
TGTGCCAGCAGTTACCCTCCTGGGGCGGGGGTGAACACTGAAGCTTTCTTT
>TRBJ2-1|-|14|few|TRBV14
CASSQAVSYNEQFF
TGTGCCAGCAGCCAGGCGGTCAGTTACAATGAGCAGTTCTTC
>TRBJ2-1|-|13|few|TRBV4-3
CASSLRLGIEQFF
TGCGCCAGCAGTCTCAGGCTGGGCATTGAGCAGTTCTTC
>TRBJ2-1|TRBD1|15|-|TRBV15
CATSLRQGAYNEQFF
TGTGCCACCAGCCTAAGACAGGGCGCCTACAATGAGCAGTTCTTC
>TRBJ2-7|TRBD1|17|few|TRBV4-2
CASSQDLGQGISYEQYF
TGTGCCAGCAGCCAAGACTTGGGACAGGGGATTTCCTACGAGCAGTACTTC
>TRBJ1-2|-|12|few|TRBV29-1
CSVLDRSYGYTF
TGCAGCGTTCTCGACAGGTCCTATGGCTACACCTTC
>TRBJ2-1|-|16|-|TRBV18
CASSPRGKGGPNEQFF
TGTGCCAGCTCACCAAGGGGTAAAGGGGGGCCAAATGAGCAGTTCTTC
>TRBJ1-5|-|14|few|TRBV12-3/TRBV12-4
CASSGAPSNQPQHF
TGTGCCAGCAGTGGTGCACCTTCCAATCAGCCCCAGCATTTT
>TRBJ2-3|TRBD2|15|-|TRBV12-3/TRBV12-4
CASRTSGGPHDTQYF
TGTGCCAGCAGGACGAGCGGGGGGCCCCATGATACGCAGTATTTT
>TRBJ1-2|TRBD1|12|-|TRBV6-5
CASTKQGIRYTF
TGTGCCAGCACTAAACAGGGGATCCGCTACACCTTC
>TRBJ2-5|TRBD1|15|many|TRBV11-2
CASSLNRGPQETQYF
TGTGCCAGCAGCTTGAACAGGGGACCTCAAGAGACCCAGTACTTC
>TRBJ2-7|TRBD1|17|few|TRBV27
CASRGLTGGLLGYEQYF
TGTGCCAGCCGGGGGCTGACAGGGGGCTTATTGGGCTACGAGCAGTACTTC
>TRBJ1-2|-|17|-|TRBV6-1
CASSPYSPNGRNYGYTF
TGTGCCAGCAGTCCGTACAGTCCTAATGGCCGAAACTATGGCTACACCTTC
>TRBJ1-2|TRBD1|13|-|TRBV11-2
CASSPVGGDGYTF
TGTGCCAGCAGCCCGGTAGGGGGCGATGGCTACACCTTC
>TRBJ2-7|TRBD1|15|-|TRBV12-3/TRBV12-4
CASSLAETGGYEQYF
TGTGCCAGCAGTTTAGCGGAGACAGGGGGCTACGAGCAGTACTTC
>TRBJ2-7|-|15|-|TRBV15
CATSRDRAVGHEQYF
TGTGCCACCAGCAGAGATCGGGCAGTTGGGCACGAGCAGTACTTC
>TRBJ2-7|TRBD2|15|-|TRBV7-2
CASSLAPSGLYEQYF
TGTGCCAGCAGCTTAGCCCCTAGCGGACTATACGAGCAGTACTTC
>TRBJ2-3|-|15|once|TRBV6-2/TRBV6-3
CASIRGTRSTDTQYF
TGTGCCAGCATCCGAGGCACCAGAAGCACAGATACGCAGTATTTT
>TRBJ2-5|TRBD2|14|few|TRBV4-3
CASSQEGRDETQYF
TGCGCCAGCAGCCAAGAAGGGAGGGACGAGACCCAGTACTTC